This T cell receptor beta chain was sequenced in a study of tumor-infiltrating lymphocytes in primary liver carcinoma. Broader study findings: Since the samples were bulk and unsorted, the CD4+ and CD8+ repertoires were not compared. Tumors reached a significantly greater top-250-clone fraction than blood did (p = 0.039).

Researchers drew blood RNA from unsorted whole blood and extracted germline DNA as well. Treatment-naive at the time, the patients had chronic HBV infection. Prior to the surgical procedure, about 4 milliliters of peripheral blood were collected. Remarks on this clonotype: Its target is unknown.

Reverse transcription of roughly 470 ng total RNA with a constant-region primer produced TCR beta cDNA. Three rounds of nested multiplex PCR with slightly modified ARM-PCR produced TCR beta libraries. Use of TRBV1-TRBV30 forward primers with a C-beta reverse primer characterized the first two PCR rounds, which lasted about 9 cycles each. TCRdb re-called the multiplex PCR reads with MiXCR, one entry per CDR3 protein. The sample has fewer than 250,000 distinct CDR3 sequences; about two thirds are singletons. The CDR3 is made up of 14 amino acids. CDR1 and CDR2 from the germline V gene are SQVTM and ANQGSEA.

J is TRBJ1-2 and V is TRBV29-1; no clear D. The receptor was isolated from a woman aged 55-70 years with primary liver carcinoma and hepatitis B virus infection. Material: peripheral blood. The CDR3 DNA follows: TGCACGGTTGAACATAGAAGCAGATCCTATGGCTACACCTTC. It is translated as CTVEHRSRSYGYTF. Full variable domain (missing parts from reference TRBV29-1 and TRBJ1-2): SAVISQKPSRDICQRGTSLTIQCQVDSQVTMMFWYRQQPGQSLTLIATANQGSEATYESGFVIDKFPISRPNLTFSTLTVSNMSPEDSSIYLCTVEHRSRSYGYTFGSGTRLTVV.